These T cell receptor beta chains were read from a single sample in a study of long-term antiretroviral therapy in people with HIV. Assay used: immunoSEQ multiplex PCR; TCRdb lists only in-frame clones, some missing. Of tens of thousands of clones in the sample, about 96% were seen once. This material consisted of unsorted PBMCs, taken 3.7 years after starting antiretroviral therapy. The receptors come from a woman in her 50s with HIV. The CDR3 runs from the conserved cysteine through the conserved F or W. The D gene is left open where the match is weak. The listing skips clone size in some rows; elsewhere it reads once, few, many or a size class.

D gene	J gene	clone size	V gene	CDR3 protein	CDR3 DNA
.	TRBJ1-1	.	TRBV19	CASSIAHTQAFF	TGTGCCAGTAGTATAGCGCACACTCAAGCTTTCTTT
.	TRBJ1-4	.	TRBV2	CASSELRGANEKLFF	TGTGCCAGCAGTGAACTCAGGGGAGCTAATGAAAAACTGTTTTTT
TRBD1	TRBJ1-1	.	TRBV19	CASSIAQGAETEAFF	TGTGCCAGTAGTATAGCCCAGGGGGCGGAAACTGAAGCTTTCTTT
.	TRBJ2-3	.	TRBV7-3	CASSLKGTDHSTDTQYF	TGTGCCAGCAGCTTGAAAGGGACCGACCATAGCACAGATACGCAGTATTTT
TRBD1	TRBJ2-3	.	TRBV6-6	CASRPGTAHTDTQYF	TGTGCCAGCAGGCCCGGGACAGCCCACACAGATACGCAGTATTTT
.	TRBJ2-1	.	TRBV29-1	CSVDFRDNEQFF	TGCAGCGTCGACTTCCGGGACAACGAGCAGTTCTTC
TRBD1	TRBJ2-2	.	TRBV15	CATSRQGQHTGELFF	TGTGCCACCAGCAGACAGGGACAGCACACCGGGGAGCTGTTTTTT
.	TRBJ1-4	once	TRBV2	CASQQYDEKLFF	TGTGCCAGCCAGCAGTACGATGAAAAACTGTTTTTT
.	TRBJ1-2	.	TRBV6-6	CASSSTPGTSGYTF	TGTGCCAGCAGTTCTACTCCCGGGACATCTGGCTACACCTTC
TRBD1	TRBJ1-1	.	TRBV6-5	CAVRDRGLESAFF	TGTGCCGTCCGGGACAGGGGGTTAGAGTCCGCTTTCTTT
TRBD1	TRBJ2-1	.	TRBV5-6	CASSRGQKYNEQFF	TGTGCCAGCAGCCGGGGACAGAAGTACAATGAGCAGTTCTTC
TRBD1	TRBJ1-1	.	TRBV19	CASSIVGTGSMNTEAFF	TGTGCCAGTAGTATTGTAGGGACAGGGTCAATGAACACTGAAGCTTTCTTT
TRBD2	TRBJ2-1	.	TRBV29-1	CSVTNPRTSGGTGEQFF	TGCAGCGTTACAAACCCCAGGACTAGCGGGGGGACCGGTGAGCAGTTCTTC
TRBD2	TRBJ2-3	medium-sized	TRBV5-1	CASSGTSGGAGSDTQYF	TGCGCCAGCAGCGGGACTAGCGGGGGGGCCGGGTCAGATACGCAGTATTTT
TRBD2	TRBJ2-1	.	TRBV19	CASSILAGSSYNEQFF	TGTGCCAGTAGTATATTAGCGGGGAGCTCCTACAATGAGCAGTTCTTC
.	TRBJ1-1	.	TRBV9	CASSRAGASTEAFF	TGTGCCAGCAGCAGAGCCGGGGCGTCCACTGAAGCTTTCTTT
.	TRBJ2-5	.	TRBV25-1	CASSEGRDSYQETQYF	TGTGCCAGCAGTGAAGGGAGGGACAGTTATCAAGAGACCCAGTACTTC
TRBD1	TRBJ2-3	.	TRBV9	CASESHDGTGGDTQYF	TGTGCCAGCGAAAGCCACGACGGTACAGGGGGAGATACGCAGTATTTT
TRBD2	TRBJ2-2	.	TRBV5-1	CASSQTSANTGELFF	TGCGCCAGCAGTCAGACTAGCGCAAACACCGGGGAGCTGTTTTTT
.	TRBJ1-1	.	TRBV7-2	CASSPRWGGRDTEAFF	TGTGCCAGCAGTCCCAGGTGGGGGGGGAGGGACACTGAAGCTTTCTTT
.	TRBJ2-1	once	TRBV2	CASSALGTNEQFF	TGTGCCAGCAGCGCACTCGGGACAAATGAGCAGTTCTTC
.	TRBJ1-1	.	TRBV6-1	CASSEVVPTEAFF	TGTGCCAGCAGTGAAGTTGTTCCGACTGAAGCTTTCTTT
.	TRBJ1-2	.	TRBV4-3	CASSQDISTGDNYGYTF	TGCGCCAGCAGCCAAGATATTTCGACAGGAGATAACTATGGCTACACCTTC
TRBD1	TRBJ2-7	.	TRBV11-3	CASSRDGTGAYEQYF	TGTGCCAGCAGTCGTGATGGGACAGGAGCCTACGAGCAGTACTTC
.	TRBJ1-1	.	TRBV10-2	CARTQVLNTEAFF	TGCGCCAGAACCCAGGTATTGAACACTGAAGCTTTCTTT
.	TRBJ2-7	.	TRBV9	CASSVEPTQSNEQYF	TGTGCCAGCAGCGTAGAACCCACCCAATCCAACGAGCAGTACTTC
.	TRBJ1-1	few	TRBV9	CASSVGYATEAFF	TGTGCCAGCAGCGTAGGGTACGCCACTGAAGCTTTCTTT
.	TRBJ2-7	.	TRBV4-2	CASSQDRNRPRSYEQYF	TGTGCCAGCAGCCAAGATCGAAACAGGCCACGCTCCTACGAGCAGTACTTC
.	TRBJ1-1	.	TRBV19	CASSIDRRGNTEAFF	TGTGCCAGTAGTATAGATCGCCGCGGAAACACTGAAGCTTTCTTT
.	TRBJ2-7	.	TRBV7-9	CASSKPSSYEQYF	TGTGCCAGCAGCAAACCCTCCTCCTACGAGCAGTACTTC
.	TRBJ1-1	.	TRBV5-1	CASSLRADTEAFF	TGCGCCAGCAGCTTGAGGGCAGACACTGAAGCTTTCTTT
TRBD2	TRBJ2-3	once	TRBV2	CASSEFPGGGARDTQYF	TGTGCCAGCAGTGAATTCCCTGGCGGGGGGGCCAGAGATACGCAGTATTTT
.	TRBJ2-5	.	TRBV6-6	CASSQADRRVTQYF	TGTGCCAGCAGCCAAGCGGACAGGAGGGTGACCCAGTACTTC
.	TRBJ1-5	.	TRBV9	CASSVDVANQPQHF	TGTGCCAGCAGCGTAGACGTAGCCAATCAGCCCCAGCATTTT
.	TRBJ1-5	.	TRBV19	CASSTRDQPQHF	TGTGCCAGTAGTACCAGGGACCAGCCCCAGCATTTT
TRBD1	TRBJ1-2	.	TRBV6-5	CASSYGTGNGYTF	TGTGCCAGCAGTTACGGGACAGGGAATGGCTACACCTTC
.	TRBJ1-1	.	TRBV4-2	CASSQDSLNRVSTEAFF	TGTGCCAGCAGCCAAGATTCTTTAAACAGGGTGAGCACTGAAGCTTTCTTT
TRBD1	TRBJ1-5	.	TRBV14	CASSRDRNQPQHF	TGTGCCAGCAGCCGGGACAGGAATCAGCCCCAGCATTTT
.	TRBJ1-2	.	TRBV11-2	CASSLQGLYGYTF	TGTGCCAGCAGCTTACAGGGCCTATATGGCTACACCTTC
TRBD1	TRBJ2-1	once	TRBV7-2	CASSYRQGNYNEQFF	TGTGCCAGCAGCTACAGACAGGGGAACTACAATGAGCAGTTCTTC
.	TRBJ2-7	.	TRBV11-2	CASSLDQLASYEQYF	TGTGCCAGCAGCTTAGATCAACTAGCATCCTACGAGCAGTACTTC
TRBD2	TRBJ2-7	.	TRBV5-1	CASSSSSGGAYEQYF	TGCGCCAGCAGTTCCTCTAGCGGGGGTGCCTACGAGCAGTACTTC
TRBD1	TRBJ2-6	.	TRBV7-9	CASSLAGTGSSGANVLTF	TGTGCCAGCAGCTTAGCCGGGACAGGGAGCTCTGGGGCCAACGTCCTGACTTTC
.	TRBJ2-3	.	TRBV6-5	CASSYTQGADTQYF	TGTGCCAGCAGTTACACCCAAGGGGCAGATACGCAGTATTTT